This passage covers 24 T cell receptor beta chains from one sample sequenced in a study of T-cell memory formation after mild COVID-19. TCRdb reanalysed the 5' RACE reads using MiXCR and keeps one entry per CDR3 protein. The sample has 300,000 to 400,000 distinct CDR3 sequences; around 14% are singletons. The sequenced sample consisted of PBMCs or a T cell subset sorted from them (not recorded which). The source is a man between 18 and 29 years old who had mild COVID-19 (a few samples of this study predate the infection). Cell type and time point are not known.

The V gene is TRBV6-5, the J gene TRBJ2-7; D remains unclear. CDR3 length: 11 residues. Germline loops: CDR1 MNHEY, CDR2 SVGAGI. Trimming shortened V by 8 bases and J by 3 bases, and 8 bases separated the two germline ends. CDR3 loop: CASFRVYEQYV. DNA of the CDR3: TGTGCCAGCTTTAGAGTCTACGAGCAGTACGTC.

The V gene is TRBV9, the J gene TRBJ2-1; 8 bases align to TRBD1. The CDR3 extends over 15 amino acids. CDR1 is SGDLS and CDR2 is YYNGEE in the germline V gene. Trimming cost V 4 bases and J 5 bases; bases outside gene matches: 8. CDR3 nucleotide sequence: TGTGCCAGCAGCCGCTTGAGGACAGGGAACAATGAGCAGTTCTTC. Translating gives CASSRLRTGNNEQFF.

This clonotype was seen many times. This chain uses TRBV25-1 with TRBJ2-1, with 8 nucleotides matching TRBD2. The J segment lost 3 bases and the V segment lost 5 bases, leaving 3 bases of the junction unmatched. CDR1 and CDR2 (germline): MGHDK, SYGVNS. The CDR3 extends over 14 amino acids. The CDR3 loop is CASSRLAGYNEQFF. The CDR3, as DNA: TGTGCCAGCAGTCGGCTAGCGGGCTACAATGAGCAGTTCTTC.

The chain is built from TRBV2 and TRBJ2-5, with TRBD1 matching over 7 bases. Germline lookup yields CDR1 SNHLY and CDR2 FYNNEI. CDR3 size: 14 residues. V shed 7 bases and J 3 bases; nucleotides not matched to a gene: 8. This CDR3 reads CASIGGQREETQYF. The CDR3, as DNA: TGTGCCAGCATTGGGGGACAGCGAGAAGAGACCCAGTACTTC.

This clonotype was seen repeatedly, ten times or more. The CDR3 loop is CASSSQTRLASEVTYEQYV. As DNA, the CDR3 is TGTGCCAGCAGCTCACAAACCCGCCTGGCTAGCGAAGTCACCTACGAGCAGTACGTC. The genes are TRBV7-3 and TRBJ2-7; D is perhaps TRBD2 (6 bases). The V gene's germline CDR1 is SGHTA and CDR2 FQGTGA. There are 19 residues in the CDR3. V was clipped by 4 bases and J by 2 bases, with 27 bases between them.

This clonotype was seen a few times. The chain joins TRBV5-1 to TRBJ1-2; tentative D call: TRBD1 (5 bases). The CDR3 totals 14 residues. Trimming stripped 2 bases from V and 2 bases from J, with 10 bases between. Germline lookup yields CDR1 SGHRS and CDR2 YFSETQ. The CDR3 DNA sequence: TGCGCCAGCAGCTTAGGGGACGGGAACTATGGCTACACCTTC. Translated, it gives CASSLGDGNYGYTF.

This sequence joins TRBV7-2 and TRBJ2-7; TRBD2 matches at 9 bases. V trimming: 0 bases; J trimming: 4 bases; junction bases outside the gene matches: 7. The CDR3 runs to 16 residues. Germline CDR1 reads SGHTA; CDR2 reads FQGNSA. The CDR3 DNA sequence: TGTGCCAGCAGCTTAGCGCTGTCTAGCGGGGCTTACGAGCAGTACTTC. Translating gives CASSLALSSGAYEQYF.

The rearrangement uses TRBV5-4 and TRBJ1-1; D unclear. Germline V gives CDR1 SGHNT, CDR2 YYREEE (reference sequence). CDR3 length: 15 residues. V was cut by 4 bases and J by 0 bases, with 13 bases left in between. Written as DNA, the CDR3 is TGTGCCAGCAGCAATCCAGGATTCATGAACACTGAAGCTTTCTTT. Amino acids: CASSNPGFMNTEAFF.

The J gene is TRBJ1-1, the V gene TRBV6-5; D gene uncertain. The CDR3 is made up of 15 amino acids. V was trimmed by 8 bases and J by 0 bases, leaving 16 bases between them. Germline V gives CDR1 MNHEY, CDR2 SVGAGI. CDR3 bases: TGTGCCAGCCAACCCCCGCGGGTCATGAACACTGAAGCTTTCTTT. Its translation: CASQPPRVMNTEAFF.

The rearrangement uses TRBV18 and TRBJ2-1, with D tentatively TRBD2 (5 bases). This CDR3 comprises 14 residues. Trimming pared 6 bases from V and 7 bases from J, leaving 16 bases between. Per germline, CDR1 KGHSH and CDR2 LQKENI. The chain's CDR3 is CASSSGLRANEQFF. As DNA, the CDR3 is TGTGCCAGCTCTTCCGGGCTGAGGGCGAATGAGCAGTTCTTC.

The V call is TRBV7-2, the J call TRBJ1-2, with 8 bases identical to TRBD1. This CDR3 comprises 14 residues. The V gene's germline CDR1 is SGHTA and CDR2 FQGNSA. V dropped 5 bases and J dropped 8; count of bases not matched to a gene: 10. The CDR3 loop reads CASSTGQGAGGYTF. In nucleotides, the CDR3 is TGTGCCAGCAGCACTGGACAGGGAGCGGGCGGCTACACCTTC. The variable domain in full, with the rest retrieved from reference TRBV7-2 and TRBJ1-2, is GAGVSQSPSNKVTEKGKDVELRCDPISGHTALYWYRQSLGQGLEFLIYFQGNSAPDKSGLPSDRFSAERTGGSVSTLTIQRTQQEDSAVYLCASSTGQGAGGYTFGSGTRLTVV.

The chain uses TRBV6-5 and TRBJ1-6; D might be TRBD1 (5 bases). V was pared by 6 bases and J by 7 bases, with 19 bases between. CDR3 length equals 16 residues. The germline gives CDR1 MNHEY, CDR2 SVGAGI. In DNA, the CDR3 is TGTGCCAGCAGGGACGACCATCGGACACTCAATTCACCCCTCCACTTT. It is translated as CASRDDHRTLNSPLHF.

V is TRBV5-6 and J is TRBJ2-1, with D tentatively TRBD2 (5 bases). V was clipped by 0 bases and J by 1 base, with 11 bases between them. Germline CDR1 is SGHDT and CDR2 is YYEEEE. The CDR3 totals 16 residues. The CDR3 reads CASSLGGIRSYNEQFF. The CDR3 nucleotides are TGTGCCAGCAGCTTGGGAGGGATAAGGTCCTACAATGAGCAGTTCTTC.

This clonotype was detected only a few times. V gene TRBV6-1 combines with J gene TRBJ1-2; D ambiguous. Germline values: CDR1 MNHNS, CDR2 SASEGT. Trimming left V 2 bases short and J 6 bases short, with 10 bases between. The CDR3 contains 13 residues. CDR3 in amino acids: CASSEPETDGYTF. DNA for the CDR3: TGTGCCAGCAGTGAACCGGAGACGGATGGCTACACCTTC.

This clonotype was picked up a small number of times. The CDR3 loop is CASSYGTGGHNEQFF. The CDR3 region has the DNA TGTGCCAGCAGCTACGGGACAGGGGGTCACAATGAGCAGTTCTTC. The rearrangement links TRBV27 to TRBJ2-1; TRBD1 matches 11 bases. Germline lookup yields CDR1 MNHEY and CDR2 SMNVEV (reference sequence). Trimming at V came to 6 bases and at J to 5 bases, leaving 6 bases not matched to a gene. There are 15 residues in the CDR3.

This clonotype came up a few times. Mismatch with germline at one junction end may stem from a read error. V gene TRBV12-3 or TRBV12-4 combines with J gene TRBJ2-2; 9 nucleotides line up with TRBD2. The CDR3 totals 15 residues. The CDR3 loop is CASRLAGAFTGELFF. DNA for the CDR3: TGTGCCAGCAGATTAGCGGGGGCCTTCACCGGGGAGCTGTTTTTT.

The chain has TRBV5-1 and TRBJ2-3, with D unresolved. Per the germline V gene, CDR1 is SGHRS and CDR2 is YFSETQ. Trimming cost V 4 bases and J 5 bases, with 5 bases left between them. The CDR3 is made up of 11 amino acids. The CDR3 region is CASSAKDTQYF. The CDR3 coding sequence is TGCGCCAGCAGCGCGAAAGATACGCAGTATTTT. The variable domain in full, completed from reference TRBV5-1 and TRBJ2-3, reads KAGVTQTPRYLIKTRGQQVTLSCSPISGHRSVSWYQQTPGQGLQFLFEYFSETQRNKGNFPGRFSGRQFSNSRSEMNVSTLELGDSALYLCASSAKDTQYFGPGTRLTVL.

This clonotype showed up just a few times. The J gene is TRBJ2-1, the V gene TRBV4-1, with D perhaps matching TRBD2 (5 bases). CDR3 length: 15 amino acids. Trimming took off 6 bases at V and 4 bases at J, with 16 bases between the two ends. Germline loops: CDR1 MGHRA, CDR2 YSYEKL. Here the CDR3 DNA reads TGCGCCAGCAGGCTCGATCTCGGCGGGTACAATGAGCAGTTCTTC. Encoded protein: CASRLDLGGYNEQFF.

The chain employs TRBV5-1 and TRBJ1-1, with 11 bases fitting TRBD1. The CDR3 sequence is 15 residues long. Germline loops: CDR1 SGHRS, CDR2 YFSETQ. After removal of 0 bases from V and 7 bases from J, the junction contained 5 bases not matched to a gene. In DNA form, the CDR3 reads TGCGCCAGCAGCTTGGCGGGACAGGGGGGTTTTGAAGCTTTCTTT. Translation: CASSLAGQGGFEAFF. Using reference TRBV5-1 and TRBJ1-1 for the parts outside the CDR3, the full variable domain is KAGVTQTPRYLIKTRGQQVTLSCSPISGHRSVSWYQQTPGQGLQFLFEYFSETQRNKGNFPGRFSGRQFSNSRSEMNVSTLELGDSALYLCASSLAGQGGFEAFFGQGTRLTVV.

This chain uses TRBV5-1 with TRBJ2-3; 9 nucleotides match TRBD2. CDR3 length equals 17 residues. The V gene's germline CDR1 is SGHRS and CDR2 YFSETQ. J gave up 1 base and V 0 bases, and 6 bases lay outside the gene matches. In DNA form, the CDR3 reads TGCGCCAGCAGCTTGGTGCGGGGGGGCCCCGGCACAGATACGCAGTATTTT. Its translation is CASSLVRGGPGTDTQYF.

This clonotype was detected many times. The chain links TRBV5-1 to TRBJ2-3; D might be TRBD1 (6 bases). This CDR3 has 13 residues. Trimming pared 4 bases from V and 4 bases from J, leaving 10 bases between. Per germline, CDR1 SGHRS and CDR2 YFSETQ. The CDR3 coding sequence is TGCGCCAGCAGCGGCGAGGGGGCAGATACGCAGTATTTT. It codes for CASSGEGADTQYF. Full variable domain (outside the CDR3, taken from reference TRBV5-1 and TRBJ2-3): KAGVTQTPRYLIKTRGQQVTLSCSPISGHRSVSWYQQTPGQGLQFLFEYFSETQRNKGNFPGRFSGRQFSNSRSEMNVSTLELGDSALYLCASSGEGADTQYFGPGTRLTVL.

In this sample, this clonotype turned up many times. This chain uses TRBV10-3 with TRBJ1-6, with D maybe TRBD1 (6 bases). CDR1 ENHRY and CDR2 SYGVKD come from the germline V gene. The germline V and J ends were trimmed by 3 bases and 7 bases, with 16 bases remaining between them. The CDR3 spans 16 residues. This CDR3 reads CAISDPLGQWNSPLHF. The CDR3 coding sequence is TGTGCCATCAGTGATCCTCTCGGACAGTGGAATTCACCCCTCCACTTT.

The chain links TRBV7-2 to TRBJ1-1, with a tentative D call TRBD1 (6 bases). Germline V gene lookup returns CDR1 SGHTA and CDR2 FQGNSA. Trimming shortened V by 5 bases and J by 7 bases, and 14 bases separated the two germline ends. This CDR3 has 13 residues. CDR3 DNA sequence: TGTGCCAGCAGCGTTGCTGGGGGGCTTGAAGCTTTCTTT. It is translated as CASSVAGGLEAFF. Full variable domain (rest looked up from reference TRBV7-2 and TRBJ1-1): GAGVSQSPSNKVTEKGKDVELRCDPISGHTALYWYRQSLGQGLEFLIYFQGNSAPDKSGLPSDRFSAERTGGSVSTLTIQRTQQEDSAVYLCASSVAGGLEAFFGQGTRLTVV.

This chain uses TRBV12-3 or TRBV12-4 with TRBJ2-1; 7 bases line up with TRBD2. J gave up 8 bases and V 2 bases, and 9 bases lay outside the gene matches. The CDR3 spans 15 residues. This CDR3 reads CASSLSQRGQDEQFF. CDR3 in DNA: TGTGCCAGCAGTTTATCCCAGCGGGGCCAGGATGAGCAGTTCTTC.